This T cell receptor (beta chain) was sequenced in a study of cytomegalovirus exposure and HLA in healthy donors. Germline V gene sequence: CDR1 SGHNT, CDR2 YYREEE (reference sequence). The CDR3 runs to 13 residues. V was trimmed by 4 bases and J by 1 base, leaving 8 bases between them. The PCR used 60 Vbeta and 13 Jbeta primers. Generated by immunoSEQ multiplex PCR, the TCRdb table keeps only in-frame clones and is missing some. The data contain 150,000 to 200,000 clones, around 81% of them singletons. This receptor was identified in a man in his forties in good health and CMV-seronegative. The specimen was PBMCs. The chain is built from TRBV5-4 and TRBJ1-1; possible D gene TRBD1, 5 bases. The CDR3 region has the DNA TGTGCCAGCAGCCGCGGGGGGAACACTGAAGCTTTCTTT. Protein: CASSRGGNTEAFF.